This T cell receptor (beta chain) was sequenced for a study of shared clonotypes between healthy human individuals. The J segment lost 2 bases and the V segment lost 3 bases, leaving 9 bases of the junction unmatched. Germline CDR1 SGDLS, CDR2 YYNGEE. CDR3 length equals 16 residues. Naive CD8 isolation took CD45RO-negative cells positively selected for CCR7 and excluded terminally differentiated effector memory CD45RA+ cells. The protocol was immunoSEQ multiplex PCR, while the TCRdb copy is restricted to in-frame clones and leaves out a portion. This sample has almost 700,000 clones, with roughly nine tenths found just once.

The chain links TRBV9 to TRBJ2-5; 8 bases are a match to TRBD1. This sequence originates from a man aged 25-45 years in good health. The specimen was naive CD8+ T cells sorted from blood. The chain's CDR3 is CASSAPGQGRQETQYF. The CDR3, as DNA: TGTGCCAGCAGCGCTCCCGGACAGGGAAGACAAGAGACCCAGTACTTC. The full variable domain, rest sourced from reference TRBV9 and TRBJ2-5, is DSGVTQTPKHLITATGQRVTLRCSPRSGDLSVYWYQQSLDQGLQFLIQYYNGEERAKGNILERFSAQQFPDLHSELNLSSLELGDSALYFCASSAPGQGRQETQYFGPGTRLLVL.